This T cell receptor beta chain was retrieved from a study of cytotoxic CD8 clonotypes in ibrutinib-treated CLL. Study details: Across samples, productive templates numbered a few hundred thousand and productive rearrangements reached approximately 100,000 on average. Study-level points and caveats: Under therapy, public clonotypes either contracted or stayed stable, and they were uncommon. In sustained-remission versus progressing patients, sampling times differed.

TCR beta libraries used about 1.8 micrograms of DNA from cryopreserved PBMCs. This clone has more than one count but fewer than ten. Its specificity is not known. Germline CDR1 is SGHNT and CDR2 is YYREEE (reference sequence). After removal of 1 base from V and 13 bases from J, the junction contained 7 bases not matched to a gene. There are 13 residues in the CDR3. Clones were sequenced by immunoSEQ multiplex PCR, and TCRdb holds only the in-frame ones, with some missing. This repertoire shows over 200,000 clones, approximately 75% found once; its top ten account for approximately 10%. J is TRBJ2-1 and V is TRBV5-4; 8 bases are a match to TRBD2. The sequences come from PBMCs, collected after 12 months of ibrutinib treatment. This receptor was taken from a human donor with chronic lymphocytic leukemia. Written as DNA, the CDR3 is TGTGCCAGCAGCTTGTCCCTAGCGGGTGATCAGTTCTTC. Its protein is CASSLSLAGDQFF.